Following are 30 T cell receptor beta chains from one sample sequenced in a study of blood T cells in healthy people across ages. Combining a sample-barcoded 5' primer with a J-beta primer mix, a second PCR ran for about 7 to 11 cycles. In TCRdb, the 5' RACE reads were re-called with MiXCR into one record per CDR3 protein. Among approximately 1.5 million distinct CDR3 sequences listed, approximately 43% were seen once. Sequencing was done on a sample of blood. The receptors originated from a woman between 18 and 30 years old in good health.

This chain links TRBV29-1 with TRBJ1-1; perhaps TRBD1 as D (5 bases). Germline CDR1 reads SQVTM; CDR2 reads ANQGSEA. The length of the CDR3 is 16 residues. Between the trimmed V and J ends, which lost 6 bases and 1 base, there was a span of 21 bases. CDR3 residues: CSVTPTGGVGNTEAFF. CDR3 sequence (DNA): TGCAGCGTCACACCTACAGGTGGGGTGGGGAACACTGAAGCTTTCTTT.

This clonotype was recorded a few times. The gene calls are TRBV6-5 and TRBJ2-7; TRBD2 agrees at 9 bases. CDR1 is MNHEY, CDR2 SVGAGI, per germline. The junction had 11 bases not matched to a gene; V was cut back by 4 bases and J by 7 bases. The CDR3 totals 15 residues. CDR3 in DNA: TGTGCCAGCAGTTTTCTAGCGGGGTCCTACAATGAGCAGTACTTC. Its protein product is CASSFLAGSYNEQYF.

The chain links TRBV6-1 to TRBJ2-7, with D possibly TRBD2 on 5 matching bases. The ends were cut back, 2 bases at V and 5 bases at J, with 13 bases in the middle. Germline V gene sequence: CDR1 MNHNS, CDR2 SASEGT. The CDR3 runs to 14 residues. CDR3 sequence: CASSETGKYDEQYF. The DNA for the CDR3 is TGTGCCAGCAGTGAAACGGGGAAGTATGACGAGCAGTACTTC.

This clonotype was found a few times. The chain is built from TRBV4-1 and TRBJ2-1, with 7 nucleotides matching TRBD2. CDR3 length equals 17 residues. The junction had 12 bases not matched to a gene; V was cut back by 1 base and J by 6 bases. Germline CDR1 reads MGHRA; CDR2 reads YSYEKL. CDR3 protein: CASSQGKLERGGNEQFF. CDR3 coding DNA: TGCGCCAGCAGCCAAGGGAAGCTCGAGCGGGGCGGCAATGAGCAGTTCTTC.

The count of this clonotype is one. The chain is built from TRBV12-3 or TRBV12-4 and TRBJ2-7; perhaps TRBD2 as D (5 bases). The CDR3 covers 15 residues. V lost 10 bases and J 2 bases, leaving 21 bases between the germline ends. CDR3 protein: CATPGPGFSTYEQYF. CDR3 nucleotide sequence: TGTGCCACCCCGGGCCCGGGGTTCTCCACCTACGAGCAGTACTTC.

V is TRBV15 and J is TRBJ1-1; D might be TRBD1 (5 bases). V dropped 1 base and J dropped 0 bases, with 12 bases sitting between them. There are 16 residues in the CDR3. The germline V gene encodes CDR1 LNHNV and CDR2 YYDKDF (reference sequence). CDR3 sequence reads: CATSRGQLEMNTEAFF. CDR3 DNA sequence: TGTGCCACCAGCAGAGGACAGTTAGAGATGAACACTGAAGCTTTCTTT.

The V gene is TRBV2, the J gene TRBJ2-1; D not certain. The J call may be in error: the DNA end matches TRBJ2-7 better. The germline gives CDR1 SNHLY, CDR2 FYNNEI. CDR3 length: 15 amino acids. CDR3 loop: CASSSPDETYNEQYF. The CDR3 DNA follows: TGTGCCAGCAGCTCCCCCGACGAAACCTACAATGAGCAGTACTTC.

The gene calls are TRBV7-9 and TRBJ2-3, with D possibly matching TRBD1 (6 bases). Looked up from germline, CDR1 is SEHNR and CDR2 is FQNEAQ (reference sequence). V gave up 4 bases and J gave up 4 bases, with 27 bases separating them. The CDR3 covers 19 residues. Here the CDR3 DNA reads TGTGCCAGCAGCTCGGACAGACTTCTGATGCCTCGAAACGCAGATACGCAGTATTTT. It specifies CASSSDRLLMPRNADTQYF.

The gene calls are TRBV6-1 and TRBJ2-7; 10 bases map to TRBD1. CDR3 length: 17 amino acids. Per germline, CDR1 MNHNS and CDR2 SASEGT. V was clipped by 7 bases and J by 3 bases; unmatched bases: 15. CDR3 sequence (DNA): TGTGCCAGCAATAATCCTAGGGGGACAGGGGTATACTACGAGCAGTACTTC. It yields the protein CASNNPRGTGVYYEQYF.

The J gene is TRBJ2-7, the V gene TRBV15; TRBD2 agrees at 14 bases. The CDR3 contains 17 residues. CDR1 and CDR2 (germline): LNHNV, YYDKDF (reference sequence). The junction had 9 bases not matched to a gene; V was cut back by 1 base and J by 7 bases. The CDR3 sequence is CATSRVPGTSGRNEQYF. Here the CDR3 DNA reads TGTGCCACCAGCAGAGTTCCCGGGACTAGCGGGAGAAATGAGCAGTACTTC.

The chain is built from TRBV27 and TRBJ2-1; D is ambiguous. Germline V lookup: CDR1 MNHEY, CDR2 SMNVEV (reference sequence). V was shortened by 2 bases and J by 7 bases, with 18 bases between the two germline ends. The CDR3 runs 16 residues. CDR3 DNA: TGTGCCAGCAGTTTAATTGGTCTCGGGCAGATGAATGAGCAGTTCTTC. Protein: CASSLIGLGQMNEQFF.

This clonotype was found once. This chain connects TRBV5-6 to TRBJ2-2; D is undetermined. This CDR3 spans 13 amino acids. The germline V gene has CDR1 SGHDT and CDR2 YYEEEE. Trimming removed 0 bases at V and 6 bases at J, with 6 bases between. In DNA form, the CDR3 reads TGTGCCAGCAGCTTGGACAACTCCGGGGAGCTGTTTTTT. It specifies CASSLDNSGELFF. The full variable domain, rest sourced from reference TRBV5-6 and TRBJ2-2, is DAGVTQSPTHLIKTRGQQVTLRCSPKSGHDTVSWYQQALGQGPQFIFQYYEEEERQRGNFPDRFSGHQFPNYSSELNVNALLLGDSALYLCASSLDNSGELFFGEGSRLTVL.

The CDR3 DNA follows: TGTGCCAGCAGGCGCGGGGGGCGCCGGGAGCAGTACTTC. Its protein product is CASRRGGRREQYF. V and J are TRBV28 and TRBJ2-5; TRBD2 aligns across 8 bases. Looked up from germline, CDR1 is MDHEN and CDR2 is SYDVKM. The CDR3 extends over 13 amino acids. The trim removed 6 bases at V and 11 bases at J, leaving 11 bases unmatched.

The V gene is TRBV18, the J gene TRBJ2-1; 12 bases fit TRBD1. The CDR3 runs to 18 residues. CDR1 is KGHSH and CDR2 is LQKENI in the germline V gene. V shed 0 bases, J shed 9 bases, and the junction held 12 bases outside the gene matches. Here the CDR3 reads CASSPPFPGQGASGEQFF. DNA for the CDR3: TGTGCCAGCTCACCACCTTTTCCGGGACAGGGGGCGTCAGGTGAGCAGTTCTTC.

To note about this clonotype: A much larger clone lies a single base off, so this may be a read error. The chain employs TRBV10-3 and TRBJ2-7; D may be TRBD1 (5 bases). Trimming stripped 6 bases from V and 5 bases from J, with 14 bases between. The germline gives CDR1 ENHRY, CDR2 SYGVKD. The CDR3 runs to 13 residues. The CDR3 loop reads CAIRAQGPDEQYF. CDR3 DNA: TGTGCCATCAGAGCTCAGGGTCCCGACGAGCAGTACTTC.

This clonotype was observed a few times. The CDR3 DNA is TGTGCCAGCTACAGAGGAGGCAATCAGCCCCAGCATTTT. Residues: CASYRGGNQPQHF. The chain uses TRBV12-3 or TRBV12-4 and TRBJ1-5; D remains unclear. V was pared by 8 bases and J by 2 bases, with 10 bases between. The CDR3 contains 13 residues.

For this clonotype: One end of the junction does not line up with germline, which may come from a read error. This chain connects TRBV6-2 or TRBV6-3 to TRBJ1-2; TRBD1 is a possible D gene (6 bases). Germline loops: CDR1 MNHEY, CDR2 SVGEGT. This CDR3 comprises 15 residues. CDR3 residues: CASSRIQGPNYSYTF. The CDR3 nucleotides are TGTGCCAGCAGCCGGATACAGGGACCTAACTATAGCTACACCTTC.

The V call is TRBV12-3 or TRBV12-4, the J call TRBJ2-4; 8 bases line up with TRBD1. The CDR3 totals 14 residues. After removal of 6 bases from V and 9 bases from J, the junction contained 10 bases not matched to a gene. CDR3 in amino acids: CASSPGQEKSIQYF. As DNA, the CDR3 is TGTGCCAGCAGCCCGGGACAGGAGAAGAGCATTCAGTACTTC.

This sequence joins TRBV29-1 and TRBJ2-5; 7 nucleotides match TRBD2. Germline assignment: CDR1 SQVTM and CDR2 ANQGSEA. The CDR3 length is 13 residues. The V gene end was trimmed by 4 bases and the J gene end by 7 bases; junction bases not matched to a gene: 9. The CDR3 reads CSVGERDVGTQYF. CDR3 in DNA: TGCAGCGTTGGTGAGCGGGACGTTGGGACCCAGTACTTC.

At least ten counts were recorded for this clonotype. This chain links TRBV20-1 with TRBJ1-6; D might be TRBD1 (5 bases). Germline CDR1 reads DFQATT; CDR2 reads SNEGSKA (reference sequence). The V and J ends lost 6 bases and 9 bases respectively, with 18 bases between them. The CDR3 spans 14 residues. This chain's CDR3 is CSAPPGTGVSPLHF. For the CDR3, the DNA is TGCAGTGCGCCCCCCGGAACGGGGGTTTCACCCCTCCACTTT.

This clonotype was detected a few times. This sequence joins TRBV28 and TRBJ2-7; either TRBD1 or TRBD2 may fit D (5 bases each). V was cut by 7 bases and J by 0 bases, with 16 bases left in between. The CDR3 is 15 amino acids. The germline CDR1 and CDR2 sequences are MDHEN and SYDVKM. The CDR3 region has the DNA TGTGCCAGCATCGGGACCTTACGGCCCTCCTACGAGCAGTACTTC. This sequence encodes CASIGTLRPSYEQYF.

Turning to this clonotype: This may stem from a read error, because a much larger clone lies one nucleotide away. The V and J genes are TRBV7-2 and TRBJ2-1; 10 bases agree with TRBD2. The V gene end was trimmed by 1 base and the J gene end by 13 bases; junction bases not matched to a gene: 10. Germline V lookup: CDR1 SGHTA, CDR2 FQGNSA. The CDR3 is 15 residues long. CDR3 in DNA: TGTGCCAGCAGCTTAGTAGCTAGCGGGAGAGAGACCCAGTTCTTC. It codes for CASSLVASGRETQFF.

This clonotype has a handful of counts. This rearrangement joins TRBV4-3 to TRBJ2-2; 7 bases align to TRBD2. Germline V gives CDR1 LGHNA, CDR2 YSLEER. The CDR3 has 16 residues. The ends lost 1 base at V and 4 bases at J; junction bases unmatched: 6. The CDR3, as DNA: TGCGCCAGCAGCCAAGTTTGGGCTAGCGGCACCGGGGAGCTGTTTTTT. This codes for CASSQVWASGTGELFF.

The CDR3 nucleotides are TGTGCCAGCAGCTTAGCGGTCGGGCAACGCACAGATACGCAGTATTTT. This encodes CASSLAVGQRTDTQYF. The chain carries TRBV7-8 and TRBJ2-3, with D unresolved. Germline CDR1 reads SGHVS; CDR2 reads FQNEAQ. The CDR3 has 16 residues. V was pared by 0 bases and J by 1 base, with 11 bases between.

The rearrangement uses TRBV14 and TRBJ2-2, with TRBD1 matching 9 bases. V was clipped by 5 bases and J by 6 bases; unmatched bases: 7. Germline V CDR1 and CDR2: SGHDN, FVKESK. This CDR3 has 15 residues. In DNA, the CDR3 is TGTGCCAGCAGCGCAGGGACAGGGTTGGCCGGGGAGCTGTTTTTT. It codes for CASSAGTGLAGELFF.

The chain links TRBV2 to TRBJ2-7, with 8 bases matching TRBD1. The junction had 6 bases not matched to a gene; V was cut back by 8 bases and J by 6 bases. The germline V gene encodes CDR1 SNHLY and CDR2 FYNNEI. This CDR3 comprises 12 residues. Here the CDR3 reads CASSGQGGEQYF. The CDR3 region has the DNA TGTGCCAGCTCAGGACAGGGTGGCGAGCAGTACTTC.

This chain joins TRBV29-1 and TRBJ2-7; unclear D gene. This CDR3 is built from 12 residues. From germline, CDR1 is SQVTM and CDR2 ANQGSEA. V lost 5 bases and J lost 7, with 15 bases in between. CDR3 sequence reads: CSVLGGYNEQYF. The CDR3 nucleotides read TGCAGCGTTCTAGGCGGCTACAATGAGCAGTACTTC.

This sequence joins TRBV10-3 and TRBJ1-1; a possible D gene is TRBD1 (5 bases). This CDR3 spans 13 amino acids. Trimming took off 7 bases at V and 0 bases at J, with 9 bases between the two ends. The germline V gene encodes CDR1 ENHRY and CDR2 SYGVKD. CDR3 coding DNA: TGTGCCATCAATGACAGAGTGAACACTGAAGCTTTCTTT. Its protein is CAINDRVNTEAFF.

This chain links TRBV9 with TRBJ2-7; TRBD1 matches 7 bases. V lost 4 bases to trimming and J lost 2 bases; unmatched junction nucleotides: 9. The CDR3 length is 15 residues. Germline CDR1 reads SGDLS; CDR2 reads YYNGEE. This chain's CDR3 is CASSPGQHVTYEQYF. The CDR3 DNA is TGTGCCAGCAGCCCGGGACAGCACGTCACCTACGAGCAGTACTTC.

The chain has TRBV6-1 and TRBJ2-6; D tentatively reads TRBD1 or TRBD2 (5 bases each). This CDR3 contains 17 residues. Trimming took off 7 bases at V and 0 bases at J, with 16 bases between the two ends. Germline V CDR1 and CDR2: MNHNS, SASEGT. The CDR3 DNA sequence: TGTGCCAGCAAAGAAAGGGACGCCCACTCTGGGGCCAACGTCCTGACTTTC. Its protein product is CASKERDAHSGANVLTF.